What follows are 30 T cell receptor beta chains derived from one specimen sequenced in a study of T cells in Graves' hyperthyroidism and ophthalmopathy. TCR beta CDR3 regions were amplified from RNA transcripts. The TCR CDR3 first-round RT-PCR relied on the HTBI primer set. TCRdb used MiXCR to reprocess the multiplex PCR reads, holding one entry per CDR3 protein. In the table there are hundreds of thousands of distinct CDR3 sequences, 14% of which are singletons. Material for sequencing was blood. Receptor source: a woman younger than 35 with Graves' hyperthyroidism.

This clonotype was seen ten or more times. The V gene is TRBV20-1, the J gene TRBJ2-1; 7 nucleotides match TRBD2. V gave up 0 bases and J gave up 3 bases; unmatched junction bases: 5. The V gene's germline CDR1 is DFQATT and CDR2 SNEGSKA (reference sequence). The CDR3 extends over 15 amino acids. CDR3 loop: CSARDLERDYNEQFF. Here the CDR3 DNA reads TGCAGTGCTAGAGATCTGGAGCGGGACTACAATGAGCAGTTCTTC.

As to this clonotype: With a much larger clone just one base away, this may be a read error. The CDR3 DNA follows: TGTGCCAGCAGTCTACCGGGCTTGAACGCTGAAGCTTTCTTT. Translating gives CASSLPGLNAEAFF. The V and J genes are TRBV6-1 and TRBJ1-1; D is undetermined. The CDR3 totals 14 residues. Looked up from germline, CDR1 is MNHNS and CDR2 is SASEGT.

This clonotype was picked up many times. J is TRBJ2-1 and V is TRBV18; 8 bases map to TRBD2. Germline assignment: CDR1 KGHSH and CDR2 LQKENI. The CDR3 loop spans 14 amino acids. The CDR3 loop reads CASGNTNSYNEQFF. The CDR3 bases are TGTGCTAGCGGGAACACTAACTCCTACAATGAGCAGTTCTTC.

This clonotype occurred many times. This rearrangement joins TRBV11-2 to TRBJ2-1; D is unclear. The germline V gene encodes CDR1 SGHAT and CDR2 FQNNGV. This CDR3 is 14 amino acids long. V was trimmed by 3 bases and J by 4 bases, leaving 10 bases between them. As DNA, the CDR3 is TGTGCCAGCAGCTTTAGAGGCGGATACAATGAGCAGTTCTTC. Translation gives CASSFRGGYNEQFF.

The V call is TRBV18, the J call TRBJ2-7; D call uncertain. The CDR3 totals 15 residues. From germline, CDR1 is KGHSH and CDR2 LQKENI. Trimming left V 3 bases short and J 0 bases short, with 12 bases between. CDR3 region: CASSPTSKSSYEQYF. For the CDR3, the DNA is TGTGCCAGCTCACCCACCTCCAAGAGCTCCTACGAGCAGTACTTC.

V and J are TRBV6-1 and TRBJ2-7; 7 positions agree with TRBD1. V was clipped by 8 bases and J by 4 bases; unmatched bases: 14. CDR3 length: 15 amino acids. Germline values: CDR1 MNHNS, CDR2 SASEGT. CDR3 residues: CASHRGGPGGYEQYF. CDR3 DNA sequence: TGTGCCAGCCACCGAGGGGGCCCGGGCGGGTACGAGCAGTACTTC.

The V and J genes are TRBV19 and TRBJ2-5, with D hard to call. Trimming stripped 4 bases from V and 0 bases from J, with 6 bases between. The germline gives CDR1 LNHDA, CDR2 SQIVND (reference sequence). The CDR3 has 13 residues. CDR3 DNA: TGTGCCAGTAGTACCATCAACCAAGAGACCCAGTACTTC. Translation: CASSTINQETQYF.

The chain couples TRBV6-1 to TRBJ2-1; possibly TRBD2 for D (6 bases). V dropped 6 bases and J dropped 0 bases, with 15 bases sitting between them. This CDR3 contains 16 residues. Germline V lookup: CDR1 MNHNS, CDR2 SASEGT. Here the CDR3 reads CASSSDYPSSYNEQFF. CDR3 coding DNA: TGTGCCAGCAGCTCGGACTATCCTAGCTCCTACAATGAGCAGTTCTTC.

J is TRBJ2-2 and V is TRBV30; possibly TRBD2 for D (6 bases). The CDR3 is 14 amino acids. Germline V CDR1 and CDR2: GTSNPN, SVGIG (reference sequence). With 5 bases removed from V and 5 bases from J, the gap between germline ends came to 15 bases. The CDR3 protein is CAWRMGLLTGELFF. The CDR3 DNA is TGTGCCTGGCGCATGGGACTGCTTACCGGGGAGCTGTTTTTT.

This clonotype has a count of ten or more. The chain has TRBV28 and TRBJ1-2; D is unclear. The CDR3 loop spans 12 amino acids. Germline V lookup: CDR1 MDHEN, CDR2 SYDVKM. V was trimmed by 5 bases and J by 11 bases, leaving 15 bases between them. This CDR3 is CASSTPHWLYTF. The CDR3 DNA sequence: TGTGCCAGCAGTACCCCCCACTGGCTATACACCTTC.

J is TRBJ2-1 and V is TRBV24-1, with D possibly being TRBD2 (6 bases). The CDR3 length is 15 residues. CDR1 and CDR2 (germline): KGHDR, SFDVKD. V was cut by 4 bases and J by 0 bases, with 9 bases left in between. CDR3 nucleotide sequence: TGTGCCACCAGTGAGAGCGGGCACTCCTACAATGAGCAGTTCTTC. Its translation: CATSESGHSYNEQFF.

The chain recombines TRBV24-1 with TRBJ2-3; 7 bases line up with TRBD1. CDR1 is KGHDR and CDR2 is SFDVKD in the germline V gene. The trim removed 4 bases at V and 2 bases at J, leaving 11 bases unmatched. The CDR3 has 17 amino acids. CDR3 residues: CATSDLSQGVNTDTQYF. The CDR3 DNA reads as TGTGCCACCAGTGACCTCTCGCAGGGGGTTAACACAGATACGCAGTATTTT.

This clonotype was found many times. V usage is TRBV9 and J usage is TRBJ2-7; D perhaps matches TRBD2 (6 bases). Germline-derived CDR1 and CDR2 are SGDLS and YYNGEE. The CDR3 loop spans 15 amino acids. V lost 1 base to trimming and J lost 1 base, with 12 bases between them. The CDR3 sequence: CASSVWPSGSYEQYF. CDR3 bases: TGTGCCAGCAGCGTATGGCCCAGCGGGTCCTACGAGCAGTACTTC.

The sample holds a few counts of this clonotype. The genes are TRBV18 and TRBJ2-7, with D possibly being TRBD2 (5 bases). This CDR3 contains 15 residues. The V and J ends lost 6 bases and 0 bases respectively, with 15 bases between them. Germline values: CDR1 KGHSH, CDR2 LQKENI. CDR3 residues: CASSYRMGSSYEQYF. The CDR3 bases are TGTGCCAGCTCCTATCGTATGGGGAGCTCCTACGAGCAGTACTTC.

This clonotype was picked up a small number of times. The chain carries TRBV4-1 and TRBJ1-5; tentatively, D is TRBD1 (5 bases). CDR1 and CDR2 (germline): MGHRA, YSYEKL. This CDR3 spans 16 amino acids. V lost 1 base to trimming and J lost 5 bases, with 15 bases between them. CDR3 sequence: CASSQVGNGGYQPQHF. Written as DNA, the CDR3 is TGCGCCAGCAGCCAAGTAGGAAATGGGGGTTATCAGCCCCAGCATTTT.

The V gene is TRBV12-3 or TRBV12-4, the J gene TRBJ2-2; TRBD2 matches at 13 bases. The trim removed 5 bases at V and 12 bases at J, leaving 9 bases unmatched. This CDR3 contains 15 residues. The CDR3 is CASSPGTSGTRKLFF. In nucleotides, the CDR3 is TGTGCCAGCAGTCCGGGGACTAGCGGGACCCGAAAGCTGTTTTTT.

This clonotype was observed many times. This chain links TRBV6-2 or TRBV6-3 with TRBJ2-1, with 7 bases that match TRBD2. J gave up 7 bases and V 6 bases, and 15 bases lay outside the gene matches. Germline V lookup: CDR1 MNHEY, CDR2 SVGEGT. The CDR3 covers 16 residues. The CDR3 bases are TGTGCCAGCAGCCACCAGGGTAGCGGGTGGTTGAATGAGCAGTTCTTC. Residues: CASSHQGSGWLNEQFF.

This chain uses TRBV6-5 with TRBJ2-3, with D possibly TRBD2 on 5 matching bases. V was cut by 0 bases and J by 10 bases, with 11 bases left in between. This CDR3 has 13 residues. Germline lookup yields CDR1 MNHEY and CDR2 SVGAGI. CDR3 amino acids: CASSYSRMGAQYF. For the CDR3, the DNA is TGTGCCAGCAGTTACTCAAGGATGGGAGCGCAGTATTTT.

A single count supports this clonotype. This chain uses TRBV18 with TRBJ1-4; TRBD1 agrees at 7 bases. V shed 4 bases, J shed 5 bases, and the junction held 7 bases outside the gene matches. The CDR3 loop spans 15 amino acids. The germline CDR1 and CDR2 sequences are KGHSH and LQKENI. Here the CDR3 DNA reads TGTGCCAGCTCACGCCGGACAGGAGAGAATGAAAAACTGTTTTTT. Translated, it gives CASSRRTGENEKLFF.

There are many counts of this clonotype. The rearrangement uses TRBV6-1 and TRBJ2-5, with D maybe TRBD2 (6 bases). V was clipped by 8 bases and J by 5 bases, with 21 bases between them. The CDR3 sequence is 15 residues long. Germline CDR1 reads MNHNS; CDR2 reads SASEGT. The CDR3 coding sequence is TGTGCCAGCTCAGCCCGGGACTCCCAATCGGAGACCCAGTACTTC. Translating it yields CASSARDSQSETQYF.

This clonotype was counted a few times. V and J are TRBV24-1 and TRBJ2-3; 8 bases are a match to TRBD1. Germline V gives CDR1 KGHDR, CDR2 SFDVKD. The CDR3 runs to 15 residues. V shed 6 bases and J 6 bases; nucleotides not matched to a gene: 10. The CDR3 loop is CATSPAGGRSDTQYF. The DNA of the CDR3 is TGTGCCACCAGTCCCGCAGGGGGCCGTTCGGATACGCAGTATTTT.

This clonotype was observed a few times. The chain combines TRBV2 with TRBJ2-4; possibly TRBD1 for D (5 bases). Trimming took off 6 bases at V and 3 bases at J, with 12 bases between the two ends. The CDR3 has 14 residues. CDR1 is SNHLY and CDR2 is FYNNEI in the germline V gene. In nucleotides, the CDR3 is TGTGCCAGCAGGGGGCCTCTCAGCAAAAACATTCAGTACTTC. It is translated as CASRGPLSKNIQYF. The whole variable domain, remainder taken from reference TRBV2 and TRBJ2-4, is EPEVTQTPSHQVTQMGQEVILRCVPISNHLYFYWYRQILGQKVEFLVSFYNNEISEKSEIFDDQFSVERPDGSNFTLKIRSTKLEDSAMYFCASRGPLSKNIQYFGAGTRLSVL.

The CDR3 sequence: CASRTTGTVYGYTF. DNA for the CDR3: TGTGCCAGCAGAACCACCGGGACGGTTTATGGCTACACCTTC. The chain joins TRBV28 to TRBJ1-2; weak D call: TRBD1 (5 bases). CDR3 length: 14 residues. V was pared by 6 bases and J by 5 bases, with 16 bases between. The germline CDR1 and CDR2 sequences are MDHEN and SYDVKM.

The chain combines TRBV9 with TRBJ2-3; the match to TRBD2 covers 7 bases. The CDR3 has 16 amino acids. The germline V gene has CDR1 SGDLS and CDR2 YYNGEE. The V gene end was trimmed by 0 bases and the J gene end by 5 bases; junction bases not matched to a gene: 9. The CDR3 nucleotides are TGTGCCAGCAGCGTAGCTACGGCGGGGGTGGAAGATACGCAGTATTTT. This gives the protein CASSVATAGVEDTQYF. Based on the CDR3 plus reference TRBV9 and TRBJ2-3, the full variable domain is DSGVTQTPKHLITATGQRVTLRCSPRSGDLSVYWYQQSLDQGLQFLIQYYNGEERAKGNILERFSAQQFPDLHSELNLSSLELGDSALYFCASSVATAGVEDTQYFGPGTRLTVL.

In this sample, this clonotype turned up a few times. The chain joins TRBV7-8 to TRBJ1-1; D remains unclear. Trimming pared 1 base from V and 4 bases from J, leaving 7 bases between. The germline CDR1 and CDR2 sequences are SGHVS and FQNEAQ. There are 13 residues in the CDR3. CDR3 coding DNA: TGTGCCAGCAGCTTAGATTTGAGCACTGAAGCTTTCTTT. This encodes CASSLDLSTEAFF.

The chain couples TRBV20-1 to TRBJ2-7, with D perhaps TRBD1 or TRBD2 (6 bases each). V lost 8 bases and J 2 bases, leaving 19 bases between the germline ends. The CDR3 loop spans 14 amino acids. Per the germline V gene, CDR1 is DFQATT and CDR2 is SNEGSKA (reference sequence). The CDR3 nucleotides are TGCAGTCAAGAAGGGGGAGGATTAACCTACGAGCAGTACTTC. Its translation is CSQEGGGLTYEQYF.

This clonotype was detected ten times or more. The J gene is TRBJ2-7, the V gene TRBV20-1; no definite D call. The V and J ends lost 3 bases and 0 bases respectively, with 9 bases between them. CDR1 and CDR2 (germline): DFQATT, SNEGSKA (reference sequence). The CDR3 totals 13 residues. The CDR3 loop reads CSAREDISYEQYF. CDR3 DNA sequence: TGCAGTGCTAGGGAAGACATCTCCTACGAGCAGTACTTC.

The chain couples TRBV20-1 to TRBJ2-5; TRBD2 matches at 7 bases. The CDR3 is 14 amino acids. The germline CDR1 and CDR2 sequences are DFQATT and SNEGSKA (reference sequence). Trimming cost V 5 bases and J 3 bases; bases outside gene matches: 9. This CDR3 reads CSASQRAGEETQYF. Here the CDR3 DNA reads TGCAGTGCTTCACAGAGGGCGGGGGAAGAGACCCAGTACTTC.

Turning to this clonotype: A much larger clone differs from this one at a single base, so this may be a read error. CDR3 sequence reads: CASSYGGEQGIVHEQFF. CDR3 DNA: TGCGCCAGCAGCTATGGGGGCGAGCAGGGTATCGTCCACGAGCAGTTCTTC. The chain links TRBV5-1 to TRBJ2-1; D might be TRBD1 (6 bases). Germline V gene data show CDR1 as SGHRS and CDR2 as YFSETQ. The CDR3 sequence is 17 residues long. Trimming pared 3 bases from V and 10 bases from J, leaving 26 bases between.

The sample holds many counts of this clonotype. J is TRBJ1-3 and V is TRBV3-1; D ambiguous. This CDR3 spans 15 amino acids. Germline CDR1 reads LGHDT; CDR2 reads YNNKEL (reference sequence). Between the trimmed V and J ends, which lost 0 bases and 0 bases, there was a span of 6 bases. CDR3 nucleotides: TGTGCCAGCAGCCAAGATTTCGGCTCTGGAAACACCATATATTTT. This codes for CASSQDFGSGNTIYF.